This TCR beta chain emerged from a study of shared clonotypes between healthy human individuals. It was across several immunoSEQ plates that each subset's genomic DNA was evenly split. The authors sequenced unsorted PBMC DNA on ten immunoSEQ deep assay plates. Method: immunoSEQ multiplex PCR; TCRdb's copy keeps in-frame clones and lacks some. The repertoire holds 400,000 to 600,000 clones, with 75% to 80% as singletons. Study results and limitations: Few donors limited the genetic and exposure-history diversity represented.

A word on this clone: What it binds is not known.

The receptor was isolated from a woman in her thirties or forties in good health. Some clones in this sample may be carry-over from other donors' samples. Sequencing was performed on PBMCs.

The CDR3: CASSLGPTSGRYQETQYF. DNA of the CDR3: TGTGCCAGCAGCTTGGGACCTACTAGCGGGAGATACCAAGAGACCCAGTACTTC. The J gene is TRBJ2-5, the V gene TRBV5-6, with TRBD2 matching over 11 bases. The ends lost 0 bases at V and 0 bases at J; junction bases unmatched: 7. This CDR3 spans 18 amino acids. Germline CDR1 reads SGHDT; CDR2 reads YYEEEE.